Shown below are 6 T cell receptor beta chains from a single sample sequenced in a study of shared clonotypes between healthy human individuals. Libraries were prepared by immunoSEQ multiplex PCR; TCRdb keeps only in-frame clonotypes and omits some of them. The repertoire holds around 700,000 clones, with around three quarters as singletons. Material: memory CD4+ T cells sorted from blood. Subset: CD45RA-negative fraction. The source of these receptors is a woman aged 25-40 years in good health.

In this sample, this clone turned up once. The gene calls are TRBV27 and TRBJ2-1, with 13 nucleotides matching TRBD2. With V trimmed by 5 bases and J by 3 bases, 10 bases remained unmatched. Germline V CDR1 and CDR2: MNHEY, SMNVEV (reference sequence). The CDR3 consists of 18 residues. DNA for the CDR3: TGTGCCAGCAGTCCTCTAGAACTAGCGGGAGGGATCTACAATGAGCAGTTCTTC. Its translation is CASSPLELAGGIYNEQFF.

As DNA, the CDR3 is TGTGCCACCAGGACAGGGGGAACGGACGCAGATACGCAGTATTTT. It specifies CATRTGGTDADTQYF. V and J are TRBV15 and TRBJ2-3; 9 nucleotides align to TRBD1. This CDR3 spans 15 amino acids. CDR1 and CDR2 (germline): LNHNV, YYDKDF (reference sequence). J gave up 4 bases and V 6 bases, and 8 bases lay outside the gene matches.

The chain is built from TRBV14 and TRBJ1-2; unclear D gene. This CDR3 region has 15 residues. V was cut by 2 bases and J by 4 bases, with 14 bases left in between. Per the germline V gene, CDR1 is SGHDN and CDR2 is FVKESK. CDR3 nucleotides: TGTGCCAGCAGCCAATCGTGGGGATCGGCCTATGGCTACACCTTC. It encodes CASSQSWGSAYGYTF. Looking up the rest from reference TRBV14 and TRBJ1-2 gives the full variable domain: EAGVTQFPSHSVIEKGQTVTLRCDPISGHDNLYWYRRVMGKEIKFLLHFVKESKQDESGMPNNRFLAERTGGTYSTLKVQPAELEDSGVYFCASSQSWGSAYGYTFGSGTRLTVV.

Here the CDR3 reads CASSLNRGLLNTEAFF. DNA of the CDR3: TGTGCCAGCAGTCTCAACAGGGGGCTGCTGAACACTGAAGCTTTCTTT. The chain couples TRBV27 to TRBJ1-1, with 9 bases lining up with TRBD1. CDR1 and CDR2 from the germline V gene are MNHEY and SMNVEV (reference sequence). The CDR3 is 16 amino acids. The trim removed 5 bases at V and 0 bases at J, leaving 7 bases unmatched.

CDR3 protein: CAWSSVRLNYGYTF. CDR3 bases: TGTGCCTGGAGTTCGGTCAGACTAAACTATGGCTACACCTTC. This chain links TRBV30 with TRBJ1-2; unclear D gene. The germline V and J ends were trimmed by 2 bases and 2 bases, with 12 bases remaining between them. The CDR3 spans 14 residues. Per germline, CDR1 GTSNPN and CDR2 SVGIG (reference sequence). Looking up the rest from reference TRBV30 and TRBJ1-2 gives the full variable domain: SQTIHQWPATLVQPVGSPLSLECTVEGTSNPNLYWYRQAAGRGLQLLFYSVGIGQISSEVPQNLSASRPQDRQFILSSKKLLLSDSGFYLCAWSSVRLNYGYTFGSGTRLTVV.

The chain recombines TRBV29-1 with TRBJ2-7; tentatively, D is TRBD1 (5 bases). The CDR3 runs to 14 residues. Trimming removed 0 bases from V and 9 bases from J, with 18 bases in between. The V gene's germline CDR1 is SQVTM and CDR2 ANQGSEA. The CDR3 DNA follows: TGCAGCGTTGAAGATCACGGGCAGGGCGCTGGGCAGTACTTC. Translation: CSVEDHGQGAGQYF.